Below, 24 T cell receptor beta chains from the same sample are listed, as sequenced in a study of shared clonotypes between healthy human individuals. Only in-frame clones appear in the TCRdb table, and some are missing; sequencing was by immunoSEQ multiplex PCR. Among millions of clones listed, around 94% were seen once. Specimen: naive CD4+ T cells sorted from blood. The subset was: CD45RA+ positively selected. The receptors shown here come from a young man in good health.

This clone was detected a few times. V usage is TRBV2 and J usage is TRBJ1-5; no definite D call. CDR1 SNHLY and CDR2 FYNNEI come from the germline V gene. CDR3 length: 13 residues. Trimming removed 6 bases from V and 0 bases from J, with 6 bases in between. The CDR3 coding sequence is TGTGCCAGCAGGGAGATTAGCAATCAGCCCCAGCATTTT. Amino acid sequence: CASREISNQPQHF.

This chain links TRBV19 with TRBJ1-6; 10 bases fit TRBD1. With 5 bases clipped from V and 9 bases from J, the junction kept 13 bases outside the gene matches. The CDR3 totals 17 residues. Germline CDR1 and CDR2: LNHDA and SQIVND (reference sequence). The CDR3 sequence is CASSAKPPGQGSSPLHF. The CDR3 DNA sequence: TGTGCCAGTAGTGCAAAACCCCCGGGACAGGGGAGTTCACCCCTCCACTTT.

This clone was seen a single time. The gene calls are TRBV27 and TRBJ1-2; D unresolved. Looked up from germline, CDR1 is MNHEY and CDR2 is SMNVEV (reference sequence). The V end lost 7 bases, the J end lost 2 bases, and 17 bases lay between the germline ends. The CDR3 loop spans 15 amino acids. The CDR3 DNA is TGTGCCAGCACCCTGCGGGCGGGGAACAACTATGGCTACACCTTC. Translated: CASTLRAGNNYGYTF.

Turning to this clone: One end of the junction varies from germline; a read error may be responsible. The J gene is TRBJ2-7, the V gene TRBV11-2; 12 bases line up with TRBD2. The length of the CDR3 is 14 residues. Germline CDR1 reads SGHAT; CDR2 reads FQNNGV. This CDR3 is CASNLAGGPYGQYF. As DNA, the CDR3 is TGTGCCAGCAATCTAGCGGGAGGGCCCTACGGGCAGTACTTC. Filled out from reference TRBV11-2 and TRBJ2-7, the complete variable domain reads EAGVAQSPRYKIIEKRQSVAFWCNPISGHATLYWYQQILGQGPKLLIQFQNNGVVDDSQLPKDRFSAERLKGVDSTLKIQPAKLEDSAVYLCASNLAGGPYGQYFGPGTRLTVT.

DNA of the CDR3: TGTGCCAGCAGCTTAGGTTCGGGGACAGCTTTCTTT. Protein: CASSLGSGTAFF. The chain is built from TRBV7-8 and TRBJ1-1; a weak D match, TRBD1 (5 bases). Germline CDR1 reads SGHVS; CDR2 reads FQNEAQ. The CDR3 runs to 12 residues. With 1 base removed from V and 10 bases from J, the gap between germline ends came to 10 bases.

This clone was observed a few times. The CDR3 bases are TGTGCCAGCAGTTACCTGGGCAGCCTGAACACTGAAGCTTTCTTT. This codes for CASSYLGSLNTEAFF. The V call is TRBV7-2, the J call TRBJ1-1; D gene ambiguous. This CDR3 is built from 15 residues. CDR1 is SGHTA, CDR2 FQGNSA, per germline. The germline V and J ends were trimmed by 6 bases and 0 bases, with 14 bases remaining between them.

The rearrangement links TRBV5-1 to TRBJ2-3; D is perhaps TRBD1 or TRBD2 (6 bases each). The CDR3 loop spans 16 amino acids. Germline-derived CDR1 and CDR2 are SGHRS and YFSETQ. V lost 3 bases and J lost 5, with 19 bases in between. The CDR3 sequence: CASSSYGGPSGDTQYF. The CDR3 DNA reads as TGCGCCAGCAGCTCATATGGGGGGCCGTCGGGAGATACGCAGTATTTT.

The CDR3 protein is CASITTPGTGMNEQYF. The CDR3 nucleotides read TGTGCCAGCATTACCACACCGGGGACAGGGATGAACGAGCAGTACTTC. V is TRBV28 and J is TRBJ2-7; 9 nucleotides match TRBD1. With 7 bases clipped from V and 5 bases from J, the junction kept 15 bases outside the gene matches. CDR3 size: 16 residues. CDR1 MDHEN and CDR2 SYDVKM come from the germline V gene.

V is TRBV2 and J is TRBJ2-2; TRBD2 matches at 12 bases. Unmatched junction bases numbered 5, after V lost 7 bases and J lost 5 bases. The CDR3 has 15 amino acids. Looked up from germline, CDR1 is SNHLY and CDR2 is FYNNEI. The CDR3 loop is CASKRLAGETGELFF. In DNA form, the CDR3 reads TGTGCCAGCAAAAGACTAGCGGGAGAGACCGGGGAGCTGTTTTTT.

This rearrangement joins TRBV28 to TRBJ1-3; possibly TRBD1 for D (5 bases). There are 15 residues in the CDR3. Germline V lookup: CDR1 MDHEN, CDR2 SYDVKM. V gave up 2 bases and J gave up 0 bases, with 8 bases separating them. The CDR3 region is CASSLTDNSGNTIYF. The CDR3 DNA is TGTGCCAGCAGTTTAACGGACAACTCTGGAAACACCATATATTTT.

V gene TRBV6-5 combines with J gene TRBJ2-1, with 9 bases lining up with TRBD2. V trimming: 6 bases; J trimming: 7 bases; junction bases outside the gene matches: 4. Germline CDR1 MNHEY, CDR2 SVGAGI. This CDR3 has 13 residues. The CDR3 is CASRAAGGNEQFF. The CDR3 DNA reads TGTGCCAGCAGGGCGGCGGGAGGGAATGAGCAGTTCTTC.

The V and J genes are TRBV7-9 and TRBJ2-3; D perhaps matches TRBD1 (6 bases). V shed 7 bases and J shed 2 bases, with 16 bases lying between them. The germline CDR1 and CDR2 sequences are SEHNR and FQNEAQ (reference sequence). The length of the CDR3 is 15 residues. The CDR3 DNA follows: TGTGCCAGCACCGCGACAGGCAAGAACACAGATACGCAGTATTTT. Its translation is CASTATGKNTDTQYF.

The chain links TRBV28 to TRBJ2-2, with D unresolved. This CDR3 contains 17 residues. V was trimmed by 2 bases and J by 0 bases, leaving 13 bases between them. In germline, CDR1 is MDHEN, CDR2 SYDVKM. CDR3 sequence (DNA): TGTGCCAGCAGTTTACTCTCAGCGACAACGAACACCGGGGAGCTGTTTTTT. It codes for CASSLLSATTNTGELFF.

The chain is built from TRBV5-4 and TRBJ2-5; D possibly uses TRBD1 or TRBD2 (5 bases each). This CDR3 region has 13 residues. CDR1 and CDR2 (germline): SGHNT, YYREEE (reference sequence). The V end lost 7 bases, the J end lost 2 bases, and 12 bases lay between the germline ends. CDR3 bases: TGTGCCAGCGGACGGGACCTTCAAGAGACCCAGTACTTC. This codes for CASGRDLQETQYF.

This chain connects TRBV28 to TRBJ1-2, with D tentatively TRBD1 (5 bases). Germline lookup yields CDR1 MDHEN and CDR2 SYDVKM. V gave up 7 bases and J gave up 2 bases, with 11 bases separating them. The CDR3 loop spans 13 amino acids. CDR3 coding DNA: TGTGCCAGCATGAACCGACAGAACTATGGCTACACCTTC. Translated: CASMNRQNYGYTF.

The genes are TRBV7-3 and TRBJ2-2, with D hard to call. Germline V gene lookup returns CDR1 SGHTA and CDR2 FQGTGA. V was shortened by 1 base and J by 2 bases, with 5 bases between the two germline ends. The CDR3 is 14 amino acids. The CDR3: CASSLIINTGELFF. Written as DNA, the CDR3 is TGTGCCAGCAGCTTAATTATTAACACCGGGGAGCTGTTTTTT.

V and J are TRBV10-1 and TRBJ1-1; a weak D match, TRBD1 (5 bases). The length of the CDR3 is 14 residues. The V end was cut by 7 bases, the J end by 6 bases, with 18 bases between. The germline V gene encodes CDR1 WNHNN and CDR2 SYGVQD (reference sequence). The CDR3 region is CASTKDGAEAEAFF. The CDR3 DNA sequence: TGCGCCAGCACCAAGGACGGGGCGGAGGCTGAAGCTTTCTTT.

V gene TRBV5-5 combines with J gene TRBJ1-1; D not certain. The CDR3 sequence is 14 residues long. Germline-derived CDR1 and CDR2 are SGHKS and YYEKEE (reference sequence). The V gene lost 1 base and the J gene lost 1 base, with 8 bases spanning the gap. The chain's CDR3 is CASSLPGANTEAFF. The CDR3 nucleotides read TGTGCCAGCAGCTTGCCAGGTGCGAACACTGAAGCTTTCTTT.

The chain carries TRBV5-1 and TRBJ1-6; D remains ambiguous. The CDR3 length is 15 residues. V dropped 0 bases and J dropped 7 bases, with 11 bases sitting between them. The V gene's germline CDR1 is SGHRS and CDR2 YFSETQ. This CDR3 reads CASSLGPERNSPLHF. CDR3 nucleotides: TGCGCCAGCAGCTTGGGACCCGAGCGGAATTCACCCCTCCACTTT.

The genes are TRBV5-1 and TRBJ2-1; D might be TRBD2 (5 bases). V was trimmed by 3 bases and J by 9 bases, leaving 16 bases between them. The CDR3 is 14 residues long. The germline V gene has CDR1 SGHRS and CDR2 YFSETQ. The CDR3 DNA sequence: TGCGCCAGCAGCTGGGGAGTCCAAGATGGTGAGCAGTTCTTC. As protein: CASSWGVQDGEQFF.

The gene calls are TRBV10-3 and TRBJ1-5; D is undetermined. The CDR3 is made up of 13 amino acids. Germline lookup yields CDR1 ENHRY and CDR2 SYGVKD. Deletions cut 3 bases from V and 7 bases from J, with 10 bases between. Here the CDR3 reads CAISEGETQPQHF. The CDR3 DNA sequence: TGTGCCATCAGTGAAGGTGAAACGCAGCCCCAGCATTTT.

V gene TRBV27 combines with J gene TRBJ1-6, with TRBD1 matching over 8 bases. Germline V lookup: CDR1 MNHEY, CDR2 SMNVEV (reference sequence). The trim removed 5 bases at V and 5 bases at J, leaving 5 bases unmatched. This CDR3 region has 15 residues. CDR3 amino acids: CASSNLDRDNSPLHF. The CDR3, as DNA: TGTGCCAGCAGTAACTTGGACAGGGATAATTCACCCCTCCACTTT.

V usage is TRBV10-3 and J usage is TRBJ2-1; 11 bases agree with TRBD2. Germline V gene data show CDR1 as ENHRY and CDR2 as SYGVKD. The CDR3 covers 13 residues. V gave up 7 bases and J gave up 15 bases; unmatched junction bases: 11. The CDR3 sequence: CAINSGLADPPFF. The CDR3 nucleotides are TGTGCCATCAACTCGGGACTAGCGGACCCTCCGTTCTTC.

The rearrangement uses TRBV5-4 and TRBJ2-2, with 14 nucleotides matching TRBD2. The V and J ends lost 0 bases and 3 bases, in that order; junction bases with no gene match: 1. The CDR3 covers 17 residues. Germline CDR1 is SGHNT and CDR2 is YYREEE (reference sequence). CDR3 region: CASSLAGLAGDTGELFF. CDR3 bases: TGTGCCAGCAGCTTGGCGGGACTAGCGGGAGACACCGGGGAGCTGTTTTTT.